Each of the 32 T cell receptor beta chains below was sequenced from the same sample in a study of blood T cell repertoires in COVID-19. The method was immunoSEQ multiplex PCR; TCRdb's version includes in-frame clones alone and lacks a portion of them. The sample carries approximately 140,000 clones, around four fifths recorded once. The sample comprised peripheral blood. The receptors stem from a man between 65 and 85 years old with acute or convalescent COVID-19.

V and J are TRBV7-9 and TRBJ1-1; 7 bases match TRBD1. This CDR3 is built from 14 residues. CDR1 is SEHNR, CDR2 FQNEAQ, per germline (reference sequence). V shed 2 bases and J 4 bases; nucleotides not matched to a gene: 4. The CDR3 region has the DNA TGTGCCAGCAGCTTATTTGCAGGGGGCACTGAAGCTTTCTTT. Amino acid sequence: CASSLFAGGTEAFF. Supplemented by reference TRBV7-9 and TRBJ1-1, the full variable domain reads DTGVSQNPRHKITKRGQNVTFRCDPISEHNRLYWYRQTLGQGPEFLTYFQNEAQLEKSRLLSDRFSAERPKGSFSTLEIQRTEQGDSAMYLCASSLFAGGTEAFFGQGTRLTVV.

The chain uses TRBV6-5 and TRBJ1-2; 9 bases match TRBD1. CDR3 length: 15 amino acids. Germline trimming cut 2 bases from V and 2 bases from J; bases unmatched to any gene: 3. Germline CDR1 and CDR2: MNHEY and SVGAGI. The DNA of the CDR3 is TGTGCCAGCAGTTACCGTACAGGGGGCAACTATGGCTACACCTTC. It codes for CASSYRTGGNYGYTF.

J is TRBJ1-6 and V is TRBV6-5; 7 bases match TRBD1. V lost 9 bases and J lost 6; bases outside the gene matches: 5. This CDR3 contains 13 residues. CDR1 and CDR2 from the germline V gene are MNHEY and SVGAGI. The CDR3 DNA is TGTGCCAGTTCCGGGACAGTTAATTCACCCCTCCACTTT. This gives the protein CASSGTVNSPLHF.

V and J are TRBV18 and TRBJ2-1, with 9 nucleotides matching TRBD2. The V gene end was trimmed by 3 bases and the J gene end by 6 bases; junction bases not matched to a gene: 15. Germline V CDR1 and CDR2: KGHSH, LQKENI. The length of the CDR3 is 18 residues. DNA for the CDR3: TGTGCCAGCTCACCTATAAATCGAGGGCGGGAGGGCGGCAATGAGCAGTTCTTC. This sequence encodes CASSPINRGREGGNEQFF.

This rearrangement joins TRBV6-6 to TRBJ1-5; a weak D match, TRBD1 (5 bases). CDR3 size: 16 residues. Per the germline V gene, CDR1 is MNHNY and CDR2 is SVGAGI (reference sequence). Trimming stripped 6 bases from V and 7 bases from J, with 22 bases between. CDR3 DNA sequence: TGTGCCAGCAGGCCCGCGGGGGGAGGGGAAGAGCAGCCCCAGCATTTT. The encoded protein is CASRPAGGGEEQPQHF.

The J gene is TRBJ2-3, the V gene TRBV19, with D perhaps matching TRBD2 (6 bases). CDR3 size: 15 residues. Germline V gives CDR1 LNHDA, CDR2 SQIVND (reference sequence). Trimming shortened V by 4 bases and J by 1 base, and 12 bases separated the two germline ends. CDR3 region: CASSNWASGTDTQYF. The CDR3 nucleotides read TGTGCCAGTAGTAATTGGGCTAGCGGCACAGATACGCAGTATTTT.

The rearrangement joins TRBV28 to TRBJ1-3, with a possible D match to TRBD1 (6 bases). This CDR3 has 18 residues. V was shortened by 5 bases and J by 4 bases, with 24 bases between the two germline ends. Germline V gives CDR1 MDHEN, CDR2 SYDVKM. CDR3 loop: CASSPPGYKKGVGNTIYF. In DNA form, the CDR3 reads TGTGCCAGCAGTCCACCAGGGTACAAAAAGGGGGTCGGAAACACCATATATTTT.

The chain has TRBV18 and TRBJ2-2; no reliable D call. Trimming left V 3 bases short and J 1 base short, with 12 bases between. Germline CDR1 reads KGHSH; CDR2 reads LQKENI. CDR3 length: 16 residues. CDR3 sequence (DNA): TGTGCCAGCTCACCGGCGGCCCCGGTGAACACCGGGGAGCTGTTTTTT. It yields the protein CASSPAAPVNTGELFF.

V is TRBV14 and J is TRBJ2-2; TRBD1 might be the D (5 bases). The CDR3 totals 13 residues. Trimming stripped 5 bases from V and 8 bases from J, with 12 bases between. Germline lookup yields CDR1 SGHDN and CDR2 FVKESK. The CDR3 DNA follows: TGTGCCAGCAGCGCAATTAGGGGAGGGGAGCTGTTTTTT. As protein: CASSAIRGGELFF.

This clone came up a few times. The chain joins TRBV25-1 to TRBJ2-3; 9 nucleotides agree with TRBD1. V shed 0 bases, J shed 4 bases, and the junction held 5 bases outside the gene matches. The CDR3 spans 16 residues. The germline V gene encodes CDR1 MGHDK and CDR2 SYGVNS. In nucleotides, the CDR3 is TGTGCCAGCAGTGAATATGGGACAGGGAACCCAGATACGCAGTATTTT. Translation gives CASSEYGTGNPDTQYF.

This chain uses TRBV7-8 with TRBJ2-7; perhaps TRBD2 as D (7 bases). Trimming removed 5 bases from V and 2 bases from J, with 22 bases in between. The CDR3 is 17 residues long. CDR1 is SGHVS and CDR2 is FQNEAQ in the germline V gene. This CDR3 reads CASSKGLGEGGAYEQYF. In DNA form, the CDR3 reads TGTGCCAGCAGCAAAGGTTTGGGGGAGGGGGGCGCCTACGAGCAGTACTTC.

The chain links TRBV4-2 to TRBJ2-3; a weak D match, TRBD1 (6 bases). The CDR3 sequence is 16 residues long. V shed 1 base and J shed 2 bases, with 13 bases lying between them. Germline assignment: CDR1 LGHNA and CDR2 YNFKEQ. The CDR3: CASSQASGTSTDTQYF. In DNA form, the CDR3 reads TGTGCCAGCAGCCAAGCTTCGGGGACATCCACAGATACGCAGTATTTT.

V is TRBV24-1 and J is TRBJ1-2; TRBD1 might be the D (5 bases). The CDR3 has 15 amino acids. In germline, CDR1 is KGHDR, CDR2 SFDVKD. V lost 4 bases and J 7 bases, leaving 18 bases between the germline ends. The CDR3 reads CATSEGDQGLGGYTF. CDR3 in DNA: TGTGCCACCAGTGAAGGTGATCAGGGTTTAGGTGGCTACACCTTC.

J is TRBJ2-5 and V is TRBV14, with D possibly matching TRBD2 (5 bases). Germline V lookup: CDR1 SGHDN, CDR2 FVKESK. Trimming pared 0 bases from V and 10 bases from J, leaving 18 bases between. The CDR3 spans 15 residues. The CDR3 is CASSQDGPSRRNQYF. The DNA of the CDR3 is TGTGCCAGCAGCCAAGACGGACCTAGCCGACGGAACCAGTACTTC. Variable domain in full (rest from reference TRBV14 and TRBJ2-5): EAGVTQFPSHSVIEKGQTVTLRCDPISGHDNLYWYRRVMGKEIKFLLHFVKESKQDESGMPNNRFLAERTGGTYSTLKVQPAELEDSGVYFCASSQDGPSRRNQYFGPGTRLLVL.

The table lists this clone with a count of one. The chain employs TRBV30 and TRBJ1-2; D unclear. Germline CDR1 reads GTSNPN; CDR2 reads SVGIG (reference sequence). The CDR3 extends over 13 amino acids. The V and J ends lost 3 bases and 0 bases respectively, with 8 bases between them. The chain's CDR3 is CAWRGRANYGYTF. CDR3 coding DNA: TGTGCCTGGAGAGGGAGGGCTAACTATGGCTACACCTTC.

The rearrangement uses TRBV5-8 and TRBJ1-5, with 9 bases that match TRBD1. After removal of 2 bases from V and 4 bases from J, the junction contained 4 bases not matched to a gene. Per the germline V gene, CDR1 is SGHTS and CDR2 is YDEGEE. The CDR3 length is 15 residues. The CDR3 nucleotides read TGTGCCAGCAGCTTTTCCGGGACAGGGAATCAGCCCCAGCATTTT. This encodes CASSFSGTGNQPQHF.

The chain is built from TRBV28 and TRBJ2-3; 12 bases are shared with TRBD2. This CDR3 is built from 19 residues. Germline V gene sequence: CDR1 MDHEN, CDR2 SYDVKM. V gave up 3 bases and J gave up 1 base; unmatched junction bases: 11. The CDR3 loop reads CASSFMIGGLAGRTDTQYF. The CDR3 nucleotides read TGTGCCAGCAGTTTTATGATAGGAGGACTAGCGGGACGCACAGATACGCAGTATTTT. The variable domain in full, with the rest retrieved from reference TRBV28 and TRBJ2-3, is DVKVTQSSRYLVKRTGEKVFLECVQDMDHENMFWYRQDPGLGLRLIYFSYDVKMKEKGDIPEGYSVSREKKERFSLILESASTNQTSMYLCASSFMIGGLAGRTDTQYFGPGTRLTVL.

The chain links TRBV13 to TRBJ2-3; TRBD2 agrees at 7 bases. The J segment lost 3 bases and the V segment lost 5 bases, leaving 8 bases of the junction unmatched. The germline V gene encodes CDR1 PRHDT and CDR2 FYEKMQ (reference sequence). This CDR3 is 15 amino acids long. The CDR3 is CASSRTRDGTDTQYF. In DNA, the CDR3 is TGTGCCAGCAGCCGGACTAGAGACGGGACAGATACGCAGTATTTT. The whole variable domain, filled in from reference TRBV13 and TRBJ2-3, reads AAGVIQSPRHLIKEKRETATLKCYPIPRHDTVYWYQQGPGQDPQFLISFYEKMQSDKGSIPDRFSAQQFSDYHSELNMSSLELGDSALYFCASSRTRDGTDTQYFGPGTRLTVL.

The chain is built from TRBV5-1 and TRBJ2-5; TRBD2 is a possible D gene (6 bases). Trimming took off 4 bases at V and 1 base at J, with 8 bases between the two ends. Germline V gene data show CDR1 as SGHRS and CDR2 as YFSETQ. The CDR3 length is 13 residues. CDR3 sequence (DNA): TGCGCCAGCAGCCCGGGACTCCAAGAGACCCAGTACTTC. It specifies CASSPGLQETQYF.

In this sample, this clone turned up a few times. As DNA, the CDR3 is TGTGCCTGGAGAGGGGGTGCCTCTCCAGATACGCAGTATTTT. It translates to CAWRGGASPDTQYF. The J gene is TRBJ2-3, the V gene TRBV30; tentative D call: TRBD1 (6 bases). V lost 3 bases and J 4 bases, leaving 14 bases between the germline ends. Germline V gene lookup returns CDR1 GTSNPN and CDR2 SVGIG (reference sequence). The CDR3 contains 14 residues.

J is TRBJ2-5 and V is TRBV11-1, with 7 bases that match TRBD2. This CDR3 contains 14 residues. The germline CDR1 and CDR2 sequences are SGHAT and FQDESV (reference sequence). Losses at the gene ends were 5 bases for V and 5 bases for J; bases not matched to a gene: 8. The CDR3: CASSPGRRGETQYF. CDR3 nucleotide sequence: TGTGCCAGCAGCCCGGGACGGCGGGGGGAGACCCAGTACTTC.

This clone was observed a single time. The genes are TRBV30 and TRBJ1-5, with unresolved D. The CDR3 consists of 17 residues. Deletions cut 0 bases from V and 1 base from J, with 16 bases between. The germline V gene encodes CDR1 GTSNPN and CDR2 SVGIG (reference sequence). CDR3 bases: TGTGCCTGGAGTGTTGGGCTGAAGGTACGCAGCAATCAGCCCCAGCATTTT. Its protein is CAWSVGLKVRSNQPQHF.

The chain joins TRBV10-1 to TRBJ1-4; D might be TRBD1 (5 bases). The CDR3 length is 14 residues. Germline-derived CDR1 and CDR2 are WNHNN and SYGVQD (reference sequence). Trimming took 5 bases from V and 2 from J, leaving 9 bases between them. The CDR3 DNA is TGCGCCAGCAGTAGTGGGGGGACTAATGAAAAACTGTTTTTT. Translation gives CASSSGGTNEKLFF.

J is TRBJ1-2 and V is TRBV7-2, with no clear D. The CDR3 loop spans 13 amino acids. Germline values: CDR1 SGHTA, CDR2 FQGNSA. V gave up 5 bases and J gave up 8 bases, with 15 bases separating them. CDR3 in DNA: TGTGCCAGCAGCGGCAGGAGCGCGGGGGGCTACACCTTC. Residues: CASSGRSAGGYTF.

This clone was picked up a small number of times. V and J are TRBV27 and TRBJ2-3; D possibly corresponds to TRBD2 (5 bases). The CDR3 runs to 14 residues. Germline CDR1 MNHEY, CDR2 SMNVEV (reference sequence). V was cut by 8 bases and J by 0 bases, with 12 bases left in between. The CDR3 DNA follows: TGTGCCAGCTGCGACCGGGATAGCACAGATACGCAGTATTTT. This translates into CASCDRDSTDTQYF.

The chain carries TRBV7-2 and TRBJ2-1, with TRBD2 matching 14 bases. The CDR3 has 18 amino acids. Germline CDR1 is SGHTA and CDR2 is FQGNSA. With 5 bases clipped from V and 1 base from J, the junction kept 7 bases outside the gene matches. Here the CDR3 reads CASSLRLAGGLSYNEQFF. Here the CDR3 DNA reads TGTGCCAGCAGCCTGAGACTAGCGGGAGGGCTTTCCTACAATGAGCAGTTCTTC.

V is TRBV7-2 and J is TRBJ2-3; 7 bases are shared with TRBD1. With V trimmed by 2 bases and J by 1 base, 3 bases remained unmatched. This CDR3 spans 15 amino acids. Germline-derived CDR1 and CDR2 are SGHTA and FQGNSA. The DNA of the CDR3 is TGTGCCAGCAGCTTAATGGGACAGCGCACAGATACGCAGTATTTT. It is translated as CASSLMGQRTDTQYF. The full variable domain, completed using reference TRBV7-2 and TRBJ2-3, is GAGVSQSPSNKVTEKGKDVELRCDPISGHTALYWYRQSLGQGLEFLIYFQGNSAPDKSGLPSDRFSAERTGGSVSTLTIQRTQQEDSAVYLCASSLMGQRTDTQYFGPGTRLTVL.

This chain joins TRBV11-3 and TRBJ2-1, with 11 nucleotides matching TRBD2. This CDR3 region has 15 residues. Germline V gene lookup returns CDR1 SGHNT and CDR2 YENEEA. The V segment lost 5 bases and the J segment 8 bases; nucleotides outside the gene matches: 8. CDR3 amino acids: CASSASGRLVDEQFF. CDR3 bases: TGTGCCAGCAGCGCTAGCGGGAGGTTAGTGGATGAGCAGTTCTTC.

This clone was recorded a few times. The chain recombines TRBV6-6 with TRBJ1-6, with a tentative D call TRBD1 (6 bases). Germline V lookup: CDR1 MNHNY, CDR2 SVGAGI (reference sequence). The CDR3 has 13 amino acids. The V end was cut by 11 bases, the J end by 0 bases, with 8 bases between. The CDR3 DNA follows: TGTGCCGTAGGGGGCTCCTATAATTCACCCCTCCACTTT. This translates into CAVGGSYNSPLHF.

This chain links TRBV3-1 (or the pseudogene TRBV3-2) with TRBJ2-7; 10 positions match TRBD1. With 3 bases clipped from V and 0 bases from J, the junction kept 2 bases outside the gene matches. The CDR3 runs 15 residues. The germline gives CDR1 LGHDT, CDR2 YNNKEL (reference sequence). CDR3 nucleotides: TGTGCCAGCAGCCAGGGACAGGGGCGCTCCTACGAGCAGTACTTC. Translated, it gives CASSQGQGRSYEQYF.

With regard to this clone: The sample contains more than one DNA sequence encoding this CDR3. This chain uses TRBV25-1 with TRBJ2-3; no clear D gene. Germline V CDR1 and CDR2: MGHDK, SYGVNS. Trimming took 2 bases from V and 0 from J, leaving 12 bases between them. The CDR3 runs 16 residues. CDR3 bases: TGTGCCAGCAGTGAAGGTCTTGCGCTGAGCACAGATACGCAGTATTTT. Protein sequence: CASSEGLALSTDTQYF.

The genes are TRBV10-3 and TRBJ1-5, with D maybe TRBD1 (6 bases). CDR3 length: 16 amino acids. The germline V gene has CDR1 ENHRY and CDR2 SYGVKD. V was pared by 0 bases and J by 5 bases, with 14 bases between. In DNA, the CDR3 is TGTGCCATCAGTGAGTCTTTCAGGGGTGAGGATCAGCCCCAGCATTTT. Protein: CAISESFRGEDQPQHF.